Following are 28 T cell receptor beta chains from one sample sequenced in a study of cytomegalovirus exposure and HLA in healthy donors. Amplification used 60 Vbeta primers and 13 Jbeta primers. TCRdb's copy holds only in-frame clones and misses some; the assay was immunoSEQ multiplex PCR. The profile covers around 210,000 clones, with over 75% appearing a single time and about 0.45% taken by the ten largest. The sequencing input was PBMCs. The source is a boy aged 5-17 years in good health and CMV-seronegative.

This clone came up once. The chain joins TRBV4-2 to TRBJ2-7; 7 bases line up with TRBD2. Trimming cost V 1 base and J 5 bases; bases outside gene matches: 11. Germline V lookup: CDR1 LGHNA, CDR2 YNFKEQ. This CDR3 contains 16 residues. The CDR3 is CASSQAGREPSHEQYF. The CDR3 DNA sequence: TGTGCCAGCAGCCAAGCAGGGCGGGAGCCTTCCCACGAGCAGTACTTC.

The J gene is TRBJ1-1, the V gene TRBV5-4, with D perhaps TRBD1 (6 bases). V was shortened by 4 bases and J by 0 bases, with 19 bases between the two germline ends. Looked up from germline, CDR1 is SGHNT and CDR2 is YYREEE (reference sequence). The CDR3 spans 17 residues. In nucleotides, the CDR3 is TGTGCCAGCAGCCCGTCGGCGGGGGGGCGCATGAACACTGAAGCTTTCTTT. Translating it yields CASSPSAGGRMNTEAFF.

This chain's CDR3 is CAWSGRTEAFF. The CDR3 DNA reads TGTGCCTGGAGTGGTAGAACCGAAGCTTTCTTT. The chain couples TRBV30 to TRBJ1-1; D is unresolved. The germline V gene has CDR1 GTSNPN and CDR2 SVGIG (reference sequence). The CDR3 is 11 amino acids. V lost 1 base to trimming and J lost 8 bases, with 8 bases between them.

A note on this clone: Additional DNA sequences in this sample encode the identical CDR3. The rearrangement joins TRBV27 to TRBJ1-1; D possibly corresponds to TRBD1 (6 bases). Germline-derived CDR1 and CDR2 are MNHEY and SMNVEV (reference sequence). V was clipped by 1 base and J by 1 base, with 10 bases between them. The CDR3 contains 15 residues. CDR3 region: CASSLFTGRNTEAFF. The CDR3 DNA reads as TGTGCCAGCAGTTTATTCACAGGGAGGAACACTGAAGCTTTCTTT.

V is TRBV4-1 and J is TRBJ2-7, with TRBD2 as a possible D gene (6 bases). The CDR3 contains 13 residues. Germline loops: CDR1 MGHRA, CDR2 YSYEKL. V shed 4 bases and J shed 5 bases, with 12 bases lying between them. The CDR3 coding sequence is TGCGCCAGCAGCCGTTGGGGGGTTGACGAGCAGTACTTC. This translates into CASSRWGVDEQYF.

The chain joins TRBV2 to TRBJ1-2, with D perhaps TRBD1 (6 bases). There are 14 residues in the CDR3. The ends were cut back, 3 bases at V and 4 bases at J, with 12 bases in the middle. Per germline, CDR1 SNHLY and CDR2 FYNNEI. The CDR3 DNA sequence: TGTGCCAGCAGTGAGGAGACAGGTCTCTATGGCTACACCTTC. Translating it yields CASSEETGLYGYTF.

This clone has only one observation. The same CDR3 also results from other DNA sequences found in this sample. This chain links TRBV5-1 with TRBJ1-5; 8 bases line up with TRBD1. Losses at the gene ends were 4 bases for V and 4 bases for J; bases not matched to a gene: 4. This CDR3 is 14 amino acids long. Germline loops: CDR1 SGHRS, CDR2 YFSETQ. CDR3 region: CASSLTGGNQPQHF. The DNA for the CDR3 is TGCGCCAGCAGCCTAACAGGGGGGAATCAGCCCCAGCATTTT.

The rearrangement links TRBV4-1 to TRBJ1-1; the D gene is possibly TRBD1 (5 bases). The V end was cut by 0 bases, the J end by 11 bases, with 13 bases between. CDR3 size: 13 residues. Looked up from germline, CDR1 is MGHRA and CDR2 is YSYEKL. The DNA for the CDR3 is TGCGCCAGCAGCCAAGAGGCCAGGGATTATGCTTTCTTT. Its protein is CASSQEARDYAFF.

The rearrangement links TRBV7-9 to TRBJ2-1, with 7 positions matching TRBD2. This CDR3 has 17 amino acids. CDR1 SEHNR and CDR2 FQNEAQ come from the germline V gene (reference sequence). Trimming removed 6 bases from V and 0 bases from J; junction bases left unmatched: 11. The CDR3 spells CASSYSPLADSYNEQFF. As DNA, the CDR3 is TGTGCCAGCAGTTATAGTCCGCTAGCGGACTCCTACAATGAGCAGTTCTTC.

V and J are TRBV11-3 and TRBJ2-1; 10 bases are a match to TRBD2. The CDR3 totals 19 residues. Germline CDR1 is SGHNT and CDR2 is YENEEA. Germline trimming cut 2 bases from V and 7 bases from J; bases unmatched to any gene: 17. The CDR3 loop reads CASSLSYLESGRAQNEQFF. CDR3 in DNA: TGTGCCAGCAGCTTATCCTACCTTGAAAGCGGGAGGGCCCAGAATGAGCAGTTCTTC.

V gene TRBV20-1 combines with J gene TRBJ1-2; 8 bases match TRBD1. This CDR3 has 11 amino acids. Germline-derived CDR1 and CDR2 are DFQATT and SNEGSKA (reference sequence). Trimming removed 3 bases from V and 8 bases from J; junction bases left unmatched: 2. The CDR3 nucleotides are TGCAGTGCTAGCAGACAGGGGGGCTACACCTTC. It codes for CSASRQGGYTF.

Only one count was recorded for this clone. V gene TRBV12-1 combines with J gene TRBJ1-5; TRBD1 is the table's D call and was not checked against the DNA. TRBV12-1 is termed a pseudogene. CDR3 length: 16 amino acids. CDR3 in amino acids: CASSFAGTVWNQPQHF. Here the CDR3 DNA reads TGTGCCAGCAGCTTTGCCGGGACAGTCTGGAATCAGCCCCAGCATTTT.

This clone was seen only a few times. The chain couples TRBV10-3 to TRBJ1-1, with no clear D. This CDR3 comprises 11 residues. CDR1 and CDR2 (germline): ENHRY, SYGVKD. V was pared by 7 bases and J by 4 bases, with 7 bases between. CDR3 bases: TGTGCCATCACCGGAGGCACTGAAGCTTTCTTT. Encoded protein: CAITGGTEAFF.

This sequence joins TRBV7-9 and TRBJ2-1; the match to TRBD2 covers 8 bases. Germline V gene data show CDR1 as SEHNR and CDR2 as FQNEAQ (reference sequence). Germline trimming cut 3 bases from V and 7 bases from J; bases unmatched to any gene: 5. This CDR3 contains 14 residues. CDR3 amino acids: CASSFGTRRNEQFF. For the CDR3, the DNA is TGTGCCAGCAGCTTCGGGACTAGGCGGAATGAGCAGTTCTTC.

This clone has ten or more counts. V usage is TRBV7-9 and J usage is TRBJ1-1; a weak D match, TRBD1 (5 bases). CDR1 is SEHNR, CDR2 FQNEAQ, per germline (reference sequence). There are 13 residues in the CDR3. Trimming cost V 2 bases and J 3 bases, with 7 bases left between them. The CDR3 is CASSLRGDTEAFF. The DNA for the CDR3 is TGTGCCAGCAGCTTACGGGGGGACACTGAAGCTTTCTTT.

The rearrangement links TRBV2 to TRBJ2-2, with D perhaps matching TRBD1 (5 bases). The CDR3 extends over 13 amino acids. Germline CDR1 and CDR2: SNHLY and FYNNEI. V gave up 11 bases and J gave up 2 bases, with 12 bases separating them. The CDR3 reads CAGGRTNTGELFF. CDR3 bases: TGTGCCGGCGGACGGACAAACACCGGGGAGCTGTTTTTT.

The CDR3 loop is CASSLGTGYGYTF. The CDR3 nucleotides read TGTGCCAGCAGCCTCGGGACAGGCTATGGCTACACCTTC. The chain carries TRBV16 and TRBJ1-2, with 8 bases identical to TRBD1. CDR3 size: 13 residues. Per the germline V gene, CDR1 is KGHSY and CDR2 is FQNENV. V shed 4 bases and J 4 bases; nucleotides not matched to a gene: 2.

This clone appeared a single time. V is TRBV6-4 and J is TRBJ2-5; D remains unclear. V lost 4 bases and J 2 bases, leaving 14 bases between the germline ends. The CDR3 runs 15 residues. Per germline, CDR1 MRHNA and CDR2 SNTAGT. The CDR3 nucleotides are TGTGCCAGCAGTGTTGGTGTGGCGGAACAAGAGACCCAGTACTTC. Amino acid sequence: CASSVGVAEQETQYF.

The chain recombines TRBV5-1 with TRBJ1-1; TRBD1 matches 7 bases. With 4 bases clipped from V and 1 base from J, the junction kept 4 bases outside the gene matches. Looked up from germline, CDR1 is SGHRS and CDR2 is YFSETQ. The CDR3 has 14 amino acids. Here the CDR3 DNA reads TGCGCCAGCAGCCTGCACAGGGGGAACACTGAAGCTTTCTTT. It specifies CASSLHRGNTEAFF.

This clone was recorded only once. The chain links TRBV7-3 to TRBJ1-6, with D perhaps matching TRBD1 (6 bases). Germline V gene lookup returns CDR1 SGHTA and CDR2 FQGTGA. Between the trimmed V and J ends, which lost 3 bases and 11 bases, there was a span of 14 bases. The CDR3 loop spans 14 amino acids. The CDR3 DNA follows: TGTGCCAGCAGCTTGGGGGGGCGTGTTGCACCCCTCCACTTT. Protein product: CASSLGGRVAPLHF.

The V gene is TRBV11-3, the J gene TRBJ2-2; D might be TRBD2 (6 bases). Germline CDR1 SGHNT, CDR2 YENEEA. Trimming removed 1 base at V and 3 bases at J, with 12 bases between. The CDR3 runs 16 residues. CDR3 amino acids: CASSLVSGLHTGELFF. The DNA of the CDR3 is TGTGCCAGCAGCTTAGTTTCGGGACTCCACACCGGGGAGCTGTTTTTT.

V and J are TRBV21-1 and TRBJ1-4; TRBD1 is the table's D call, not checked against the DNA. TRBV21-1 is termed a pseudogene. The CDR3 runs to 17 residues. For the CDR3, the DNA is TGTGCCAGCAGAACGGGGACAGGACACCCAACTAATGAAAAACTGTTTTTT. The encoded protein is CASRTGTGHPTNEKLFF.

The rearrangement joins TRBV10-3 to TRBJ2-3, with 8 bases that match TRBD2. J lost 4 bases, V lost 4 bases, and 7 bases had no gene match. This CDR3 comprises 15 residues. Germline V gene sequence: CDR1 ENHRY, CDR2 SYGVKD. CDR3 bases: TGTGCCATCAGTGCCACTAGCGGTCCTTCAGATACGCAGTATTTT. Translated: CAISATSGPSDTQYF.

The rearrangement links TRBV19 to TRBJ2-3; D gene ambiguous. V was clipped by 1 base and J by 3 bases, with 8 bases between them. Germline CDR1 reads LNHDA; CDR2 reads SQIVND (reference sequence). The CDR3 consists of 14 residues. The CDR3 region has the DNA TGTGCCAGTAGTATAGTGACGGGTACAGATACGCAGTATTTT. It yields the protein CASSIVTGTDTQYF.

This clone was observed a few times. The chain recombines TRBV5-4 with TRBJ2-2; perhaps TRBD2 as D (5 bases). Germline V gene data show CDR1 as SGHNT and CDR2 as YYREEE (reference sequence). Trimming removed 0 bases from V and 2 bases from J, with 11 bases in between. The CDR3 length is 16 residues. For the CDR3, the DNA is TGTGCCAGCAGCTTGGGTATGGGGAGCAACACCGGGGAGCTGTTTTTT. It specifies CASSLGMGSNTGELFF.

The chain links TRBV5-4 to TRBJ1-2, with D possibly being TRBD1 (5 bases). Trimming cost V 0 bases and J 4 bases, with 13 bases left between them. The length of the CDR3 is 15 residues. Germline loops: CDR1 SGHNT, CDR2 YYREEE (reference sequence). Here the CDR3 DNA reads TGTGCCAGCAGCTTGGTGAAAAGGGGCTCCTATGGCTACACCTTC. The encoded protein is CASSLVKRGSYGYTF.

The V call is TRBV6-1, the J call TRBJ1-2, with 8 nucleotides matching TRBD1. CDR1 and CDR2 from the germline V gene are MNHNS and SASEGT. The trim removed 4 bases at V and 8 bases at J, leaving 9 bases unmatched. The CDR3 runs to 14 residues. The chain's CDR3 is CASSVDRGLRGYTF. Written as DNA, the CDR3 is TGTGCCAGCAGTGTTGACAGGGGCTTGCGGGGCTACACCTTC.

The rearrangement uses TRBV5-5 and TRBJ2-7; tentatively, D is TRBD2 (5 bases). Germline loops: CDR1 SGHKS, CDR2 YYEKEE (reference sequence). The CDR3 has 14 residues. Trimming pared 0 bases from V and 3 bases from J, leaving 10 bases between. CDR3 in amino acids: CASSLAGKHYEQYF. In DNA, the CDR3 is TGTGCCAGCAGCTTGGCGGGAAAACACTACGAGCAGTACTTC.